One sample yielded the 32 T cell receptor beta chains listed below, sequenced in a study of cytomegalovirus exposure and HLA in healthy donors. In the PCR, 60 Vbeta and 13 Jbeta primers were used. The table came from immunoSEQ multiplex PCR; TCRdb's copy has only in-frame clones and leaves some out. Of about 73,000 clones listed, over 70% are singletons. The sequencing sample was made of PBMCs. The source of these receptors is a man in his 70s in good health and CMV-seronegative.

J is TRBJ2-2 and V is TRBV19; D is perhaps TRBD2 (6 bases). Germline V lookup: CDR1 LNHDA, CDR2 SQIVND (reference sequence). V lost 7 bases to trimming and J lost 2 bases, with 17 bases between them. The CDR3 spans 16 residues. The CDR3 nucleotides are TGTGCCAGTACTCAGCGTGGGGGGAGAAACACCGGGGAGCTGTTTTTT. Protein sequence: CASTQRGGRNTGELFF.

This clone was detected a few times. V and J are TRBV6-5 and TRBJ2-7; 11 bases map to TRBD2. Trimming took 0 bases from V and 3 from J; bases not matched to a gene: 1. The CDR3 spans 15 residues. Per germline, CDR1 MNHEY and CDR2 SVGAGI. Here the CDR3 DNA reads TGTGCCAGCAGTTACTCGGGACTAGCGGACTACGAGCAGTACTTC. Its translation is CASSYSGLADYEQYF.

This clone was seen only a few times. The chain is built from TRBV7-6 and TRBJ2-1; TRBD1 matches at 8 bases. CDR3 length: 17 amino acids. CDR1 is SGHVS, CDR2 FNYEAQ, per germline. V lost 5 bases to trimming and J lost 6 bases; unmatched junction nucleotides: 15. The CDR3 region is CASSPFQGASGSNEQFF. CDR3 bases: TGTGCCAGCAGCCCCTTTCAGGGGGCGAGCGGGTCCAATGAGCAGTTCTTC.

This clone was recorded many times. The chain links TRBV5-1 to TRBJ1-1; unclear D gene. The CDR3 runs to 13 residues. Germline values: CDR1 SGHRS, CDR2 YFSETQ. The V gene lost 3 bases and the J gene lost 0 bases, with 6 bases spanning the gap. DNA of the CDR3: TGCGCCAGCAGCTGGGAGATGAACACTGAAGCTTTCTTT. This codes for CASSWEMNTEAFF.

In this sample, this clone turned up a few times. This chain uses TRBV5-6 with TRBJ2-3, with 12 positions matching TRBD1. CDR3 length: 15 amino acids. Per germline, CDR1 SGHDT and CDR2 YYEEEE. Trimming removed 3 bases from V and 7 bases from J; junction bases left unmatched: 6. CDR3 DNA sequence: TGTGCCAGCAGCTCTCCGGGACAGGGGGCGAATACGCAGTATTTT. It specifies CASSSPGQGANTQYF.

The chain has TRBV11-3 and TRBJ2-2; 16 bases fit TRBD2. The CDR3 totals 16 residues. Germline V gene sequence: CDR1 SGHNT, CDR2 YENEEA. Losses at the gene ends were 5 bases for V and 5 bases for J; bases not matched to a gene: 2. The DNA of the CDR3 is TGTGCCAGCAGCACGGGACTAGCGGGGGGGACCGGGGAGCTGTTTTTT. This gives the protein CASSTGLAGGTGELFF.

This chain connects TRBV28 to TRBJ2-5, with TRBD1 matching 9 bases. With 4 bases clipped from V and 4 bases from J, the junction kept 13 bases outside the gene matches. The CDR3 length is 17 residues. Germline V gene lookup returns CDR1 MDHEN and CDR2 SYDVKM. In DNA, the CDR3 is TGTGCCAGCAGTTCACAACCCGGGACAGGGCTGCCAGAGACCCAGTACTTC. Encoded protein: CASSSQPGTGLPETQYF.

The genes are TRBV5-1 and TRBJ2-5; 13 bases fit TRBD2. Unmatched junction bases numbered 2, after V lost 4 bases and J lost 2 bases. Germline CDR1 SGHRS, CDR2 YFSETQ. CDR3 length: 15 residues. CDR3 DNA sequence: TGCGCCAGCAGCAGGGGACTAGCGGGACAAGAGACCCAGTACTTC. Its protein is CASSRGLAGQETQYF.

V is TRBV7-2 and J is TRBJ2-5; 8 bases match TRBD2. Germline CDR1 is SGHTA and CDR2 is FQGNSA. With 2 bases clipped from V and 2 bases from J, the junction kept 4 bases outside the gene matches. The CDR3 extends over 15 amino acids. DNA for the CDR3: TGTGCCAGCAGCTTACCGGGGGGGCAGCAAGAGACCCAGTACTTC. This translates into CASSLPGGQQETQYF. Together with reference TRBV7-2 and TRBJ2-5, the CDR3 gives the full variable domain: GAGVSQSPSNKVTEKGKDVELRCDPISGHTALYWYRQSLGQGLEFLIYFQGNSAPDKSGLPSDRFSAERTGGSVSTLTIQRTQQEDSAVYLCASSLPGGQQETQYFGPGTRLLVL.

J is TRBJ2-2 and V is TRBV10-3, with D tentatively TRBD1 (5 bases). The CDR3 covers 13 residues. With 3 bases removed from V and 8 bases from J, the gap between germline ends came to 10 bases. Germline V lookup: CDR1 ENHRY, CDR2 SYGVKD. The CDR3 reads CAISDRVGGELFF. CDR3 in DNA: TGTGCCATCAGTGACAGGGTGGGAGGGGAGCTGTTTTTT.

With regard to this clone: The junction departs from germline at one end; a sequencing error may be responsible. The V call is TRBV7-9, the J call TRBJ1-4; D not certain. This CDR3 spans 14 amino acids. Germline V CDR1 and CDR2: SEHNR, FQNEAQ (reference sequence). CDR3 amino acids: CSSSLGRPNEKLFF. The CDR3 DNA follows: TGTTCCAGCAGCTTGGGCCGGCCTAATGAAAAACTGTTTTTT. Full variable domain (outside the CDR3, taken from reference TRBV7-9 and TRBJ1-4): DTGVSQNPRHKITKRGQNVTFRCDPISEHNRLYWYRQTLGQGPEFLTYFQNEAQLEKSRLLSDRFSAERPKGSFSTLEIQRTEQGDSAMYLCSSSLGRPNEKLFFGSGTQLSVL.

There are a few counts of this clone. The CDR3 is CASSPLAGVSSYEQYF. DNA for the CDR3: TGCGCCAGCAGCCCCCTCGCGGGGGTGAGCTCCTACGAGCAGTACTTC. This chain links TRBV5-1 with TRBJ2-5; 7 nucleotides match TRBD2. Gene TRBJ2-7 matches the end of the DNA better, so the J call may be wrong. Germline loops: CDR1 SGHRS, CDR2 YFSETQ. This CDR3 is built from 16 residues.

V usage is TRBV5-1 and J usage is TRBJ2-3; D may be TRBD2 (6 bases). The CDR3 totals 14 residues. Trimming stripped 0 bases from V and 5 bases from J, with 10 bases between. CDR1 is SGHRS and CDR2 is YFSETQ in the germline V gene. CDR3 protein: CASSLAGVQDTQYF. The CDR3 bases are TGCGCCAGCAGCTTGGCGGGGGTTCAAGATACGCAGTATTTT.

The genes are TRBV2 and TRBJ2-5; TRBD1 matches 7 bases. V gave up 5 bases and J gave up 5 bases; unmatched junction bases: 5. This CDR3 is built from 13 residues. CDR1 is SNHLY and CDR2 is FYNNEI in the germline V gene. DNA for the CDR3: TGTGCCAGCAGTAAAACAGGGGTGGAGACCCAGTACTTC. Encoded protein: CASSKTGVETQYF.

J is TRBJ1-2 and V is TRBV6-6; no clear D gene. Germline CDR1 reads MNHNY; CDR2 reads SVGAGI (reference sequence). Trimming removed 4 bases from V and 5 bases from J, with 17 bases in between. This CDR3 contains 15 residues. CDR3 protein: CASSSWASVWYGYTF. The DNA of the CDR3 is TGTGCCAGCAGTTCATGGGCCTCTGTATGGTATGGCTACACCTTC.

This chain links TRBV4-3 with TRBJ1-1; maybe TRBD1 (5 bases). CDR1 LGHNA and CDR2 YSLEER come from the germline V gene. CDR3 length equals 16 residues. V was shortened by 4 bases and J by 0 bases, with 15 bases between the two germline ends. DNA for the CDR3: TGCGCCAGCAGCCCAGGGAAAGGGAGGATGAACACTGAAGCTTTCTTT. Residues: CASSPGKGRMNTEAFF.

This clone has only one observation. The rearrangement links TRBV5-1 to TRBJ2-7, with D perhaps TRBD2 (6 bases). Germline CDR1 and CDR2: SGHRS and YFSETQ. The CDR3 consists of 16 residues. V lost 4 bases, J lost 9 bases, and 26 bases lay in between. The CDR3 sequence is CASSLIGGGTPSVQYF. The CDR3 DNA follows: TGCGCCAGCAGCCTGATTGGGGGTGGGACTCCGTCCGTGCAGTACTTC.

Here the CDR3 reads CASSPPGISGNTIYF. CDR3 DNA: TGTGCCAGCTCACCTCCAGGGATCTCTGGAAACACCATATATTTT. The rearrangement joins TRBV18 to TRBJ1-3; TRBD1 is a possible D gene (5 bases). The germline V and J ends were trimmed by 3 bases and 0 bases, with 9 bases remaining between them. The CDR3 length is 15 residues. Germline CDR1 is KGHSH and CDR2 is LQKENI.

This chain links TRBV10-1 with TRBJ2-7; 8 bases are shared with TRBD2. Trimming removed 3 bases from V and 3 bases from J; junction bases left unmatched: 4. The CDR3 spans 14 residues. Germline CDR1 and CDR2: WNHNN and SYGVQD (reference sequence). The CDR3 DNA follows: TGCGCCAGCAGTGACGGGGCGGGAGGCTACGAGCAGTACTTC. Its translation is CASSDGAGGYEQYF.

This chain connects TRBV7-6 to TRBJ1-2, with unresolved D. Germline V gene data show CDR1 as SGHVS and CDR2 as FNYEAQ. The CDR3 has 14 amino acids. V lost 1 base and J lost 5, with 11 bases in between. The CDR3 coding sequence is TGTGCCAGCAGCTTAGATGGGCCCTATTATGGCTACACCTTC. Its translation is CASSLDGPYYGYTF.

The chain recombines TRBV7-8 with TRBJ2-1, with 7 bases identical to TRBD1. The germline V gene encodes CDR1 SGHVS and CDR2 FQNEAQ. This CDR3 has 15 residues. V shed 5 bases, J shed 8 bases, and the junction held 12 bases outside the gene matches. The CDR3 protein is CASSRPGTASDEQFF. CDR3 nucleotide sequence: TGTGCCAGCAGCCGCCCCGGGACAGCGAGCGATGAGCAGTTCTTC.

The chain links TRBV4-3 to TRBJ1-5; D is possibly TRBD1 (6 bases). The V gene's germline CDR1 is LGHNA and CDR2 YSLEER. This CDR3 comprises 16 residues. The germline V and J ends were trimmed by 1 base and 7 bases, with 17 bases remaining between them. The CDR3 DNA sequence: TGCGCCAGCAGCCAAGCGTTCCCGGACAGTTTACAGCCCCAGCATTTT. Translation: CASSQAFPDSLQPQHF.

The genes are TRBV7-9 and TRBJ1-5, with 7 positions matching TRBD1. CDR1 and CDR2 (germline): SEHNR, FQNEAQ (reference sequence). CDR3 length: 15 residues. The J segment lost 5 bases and the V segment lost 6 bases, leaving 10 bases of the junction unmatched. The CDR3 bases are TGTGCCAGCAGTTCCGACAGGGATCCGGATCAGCCCCAGCATTTT. Amino acid sequence: CASSSDRDPDQPQHF.

The rearrangement links TRBV30 to TRBJ2-7, with D possibly matching TRBD1 (5 bases). Deletions cut 3 bases from V and 9 bases from J, with 15 bases between. The CDR3 totals 12 residues. Germline V gene lookup returns CDR1 GTSNPN and CDR2 SVGIG (reference sequence). CDR3 in amino acids: CAWSAQVGVQYF. The CDR3 DNA follows: TGTGCCTGGAGCGCCCAGGTAGGGGTGCAGTACTTC.

This clone has more than one count but fewer than ten. This chain links TRBV7-2 with TRBJ1-6, with TRBD1 matching over 9 bases. The CDR3 sequence is 16 residues long. In germline, CDR1 is SGHTA, CDR2 FQGNSA. V lost 5 bases to trimming and J lost 9 bases; unmatched junction nucleotides: 11. The CDR3 spells CASSKRQGQGPSPLHF. CDR3 DNA: TGTGCCAGCAGCAAACGACAGGGACAGGGCCCTTCACCCCTCCACTTT.

Only a few counts were recorded for this clone. This rearrangement joins TRBV29-1 to TRBJ2-1, with D perhaps matching TRBD1 (6 bases). V lost 5 bases and J 0 bases, leaving 11 bases between the germline ends. This CDR3 region has 14 residues. Germline V gene data show CDR1 as SQVTM and CDR2 as ANQGSEA. CDR3 bases: TGCAGCGTTCCCCAGGGGTTCTCCTACAATGAGCAGTTCTTC. Its translation is CSVPQGFSYNEQFF.

CDR3 region: CASSLGQFYEQYF. The CDR3 DNA follows: TGTGCCAGCAGCCTAGGACAGTTCTACGAGCAGTACTTC. V is TRBV7-9 and J is TRBJ2-7; weak D call: TRBD1 (6 bases). V dropped 5 bases and J dropped 3 bases, with 11 bases sitting between them. CDR3 size: 13 residues. Looked up from germline, CDR1 is SEHNR and CDR2 is FQNEAQ (reference sequence).

V and J are TRBV7-2 and TRBJ1-2; 9 bases line up with TRBD1. This CDR3 is 15 amino acids long. V was pared by 6 bases and J by 10 bases, with 15 bases of the junction left unmatched. Germline V gives CDR1 SGHTA, CDR2 FQGNSA. This chain's CDR3 is CASSFGTGTVGDYTF. CDR3 nucleotides: TGTGCCAGCAGTTTCGGGACAGGGACGGTGGGAGACTACACCTTC.

This clone came up a few times. V gene TRBV9 combines with J gene TRBJ2-3; 13 nucleotides agree with TRBD2. The CDR3 has 19 residues. V dropped 4 bases and J dropped 6; count of bases not matched to a gene: 17. Germline CDR1 is SGDLS and CDR2 is YYNGEE. Here the CDR3 DNA reads TGTGCCAGCAGCTCCCGGGGGGTAGGAGGACTAGCGGGAGAGGATACGCAGTATTTT. Protein: CASSSRGVGGLAGEDTQYF.

The gene calls are TRBV7-2 and TRBJ2-3; no definite D call. Germline V lookup: CDR1 SGHTA, CDR2 FQGNSA. V was pared by 0 bases and J by 6 bases, with 4 bases between. The CDR3 consists of 12 residues. The CDR3 sequence is CASSLAFDTQYF. The DNA of the CDR3 is TGTGCCAGCAGCTTAGCCTTCGATACGCAGTATTTT.

V usage is TRBV28 and J usage is TRBJ1-2; 9 bases agree with TRBD1. The CDR3 consists of 14 residues. Germline V gene data show CDR1 as MDHEN and CDR2 as SYDVKM. V lost 6 bases to trimming and J lost 4 bases; unmatched junction nucleotides: 6. DNA for the CDR3: TGTGCCAGCAGGGGGACAGGGAGCCCCTATGGCTACACCTTC. The encoded protein is CASRGTGSPYGYTF.

This chain joins TRBV2 and TRBJ2-7; 10 nucleotides agree with TRBD2. Germline-derived CDR1 and CDR2 are SNHLY and FYNNEI. J gave up 5 bases and V 4 bases, and 8 bases lay outside the gene matches. This CDR3 has 15 amino acids. The CDR3 coding sequence is TGTGCCAGCAGTGGACTAGCGGGCCTGTTCGACGAGCAGTACTTC. This codes for CASSGLAGLFDEQYF.